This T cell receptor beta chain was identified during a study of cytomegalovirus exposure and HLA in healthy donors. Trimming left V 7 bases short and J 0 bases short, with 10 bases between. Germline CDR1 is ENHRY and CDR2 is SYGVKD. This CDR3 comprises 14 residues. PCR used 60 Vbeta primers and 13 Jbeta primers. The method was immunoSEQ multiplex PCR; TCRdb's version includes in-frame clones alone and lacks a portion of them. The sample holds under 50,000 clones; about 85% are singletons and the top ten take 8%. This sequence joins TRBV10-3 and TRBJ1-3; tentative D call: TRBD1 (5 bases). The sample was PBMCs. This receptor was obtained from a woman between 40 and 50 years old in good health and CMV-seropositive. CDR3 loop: CAITGSSSGNTIYF. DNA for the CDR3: TGTGCCATCACAGGGTCCAGCTCTGGAAACACCATATATTTT.